Given below is one T cell receptor beta chain in context. Its antigen is not identified. Assay: immunoSEQ multiplex PCR; the TCRdb copy retains only in-frame clones and omits some. Of approximately 100,000 clones listed, approximately 86% are singletons. The data originate from a study of PD-L1 blockade in urothelial cancer. General study findings and limits: Patients who had durable benefit saw their tumor-associated blood clones expand more at 3 weeks.

The CDR3 runs to 14 residues. Germline lookup yields CDR1 MDHEN and CDR2 SYDVKM. V lost 3 bases to trimming and J lost 5 bases; unmatched junction nucleotides: 4. All patients carried locally advanced or metastatic urothelial carcinoma. The TCR sequence derives from a man aged 50-59 years with urothelial cancer. This sample comprised PBMCs, obtained around atezolizumab (anti-PD-L1) treatment. The V call is TRBV28, the J call TRBJ2-1; 7 bases are shared with TRBD2. This CDR3 is CASSFSGWDNEQFF. CDR3 nucleotide sequence: TGTGCCAGCAGTTTTAGCGGGTGGGACAATGAGCAGTTCTTC.